This entry lists 26 T cell receptor beta chains sequenced from one sample in a study of tissue T cells after allogeneic stem cell transplantation. Documented time point: mouse harvest day 14 after allogeneic transplant. Each mouse received 10^7 T-cell-depleted marrow cells plus 10^6 splenic CD5+ T cells by tail vein. Method: immunoSEQ multiplex PCR; TCRdb's copy keeps in-frame clones and lacks some. Of 1,800 or so clones listed, 45% to 50% are singletons. The specimen was gut tissue. Every receptor here comes from a female BALB/c mouse given C57BL/6 T cells with graft-versus-host disease after an allogeneic hematopoietic cell transplant.

As concerns this clone: Gene names and germline refer to mouse. The read ends 1 residue shy of where the CDR3 ends; the end is completed using the germline J gene. The chain carries TRBV12-2 and TRBJ2-7, with D maybe TRBD2 (5 bases). CDR1 and CDR2 (germline): SGHLS, HYDKME. V dropped 4 bases and J dropped 5 bases, with 20 bases sitting between them. This CDR3 contains 15 residues. The DNA read from the CDR3 is TGTGCCAGCTCGCCGCACTGGCGGGCTTCCAATGAACAGTAC. It specifies CASSPHWRASNEQY. The whole CDR3 region reads CASSPHWRASNEQYF.

In the case of this clone: Mouse germline and gene names are used. The read comes to an end 1 residue before the CDR3 does, leaving the germline J gene to fill in the end. The chain employs TRBV16 and TRBJ1-3; D is unclear. V lost 0 bases and J lost 0, with 9 bases in between. The CDR3 has 16 residues. Germline-derived CDR1 and CDR2 are SGHSA and FRNQAP. The CDR3 reads CASSLDRRYSGNTLYF. The CDR3 DNA, read in part, is TGTGCAAGCAGCTTAGATCGACGGTATTCTGGAAATACGCTCTAT.

There are a few counts of this clone. Germline and genes: mouse. From the germline J gene comes the end of the CDR3, since the read stops 1 residue before it. V and J are TRBV13-2 and TRBJ1-4; tentatively, D is TRBD1 (5 bases). Germline V gene lookup returns CDR1 NNHNN and CDR2 SYGAGS (reference sequence). CDR3 length: 14 residues. V lost 2 bases to trimming and J lost 3 bases, with 8 bases between them. The CDR3 bases that were read are TGTGCCAGCGGTGACCTGGGGGCCAACGAAAGATTATTT. Amino acids: CASGDLGANERLF. The entire CDR3 reads CASGDLGANERLFF.

As for this clone: These gene names are mouse names. The read gets to within 1 residue of the CDR3 end, and the germline J gene fills in the rest. V usage is TRBV3 and J usage is TRBJ2-4; tentatively, D is TRBD1 or TRBD2 (5 bases each). V lost 3 bases and J lost 2, with 6 bases in between. The CDR3 loop spans 13 amino acids. Germline CDR1 is SNHLY and CDR2 is FYNGKV (reference sequence). CDR3 amino acids: CASSLGDQNTLYF. The covered CDR3 bases are TGTGCCAGCAGCTTGGGGGATCAAAACACCTTGTAC.

Regarding this clone: The gene symbols are mouse symbols. The CDR3 end is not reached by the read, which stops 1 residue before it; the germline J gene fills it in. The chain has TRBV12-2 and TRBJ1-4; D is undetermined. Trimming stripped 0 bases from V and 4 bases from J, with 2 bases between. Germline CDR1 is SGHLS and CDR2 is HYDKME. This CDR3 spans 12 amino acids. CDR3 DNA (partial): TGTGCCAGCTCTCTCGGCAACGAAAGATTATTT. It specifies CASSLGNERLF. The CDR3, in full, reads CASSLGNERLFF.

As for this clone: Gene names and germline match the mouse. The CDR3 end falls 1 residue outside the read, so it is completed with the germline J gene. The rearrangement joins TRBV16 to TRBJ2-5; D is undetermined. V dropped 0 bases and J dropped 2 bases, with 9 bases sitting between them. From germline, CDR1 is SGHSA and CDR2 FRNQAP. This CDR3 is built from 15 residues. The CDR3 sequence: CASSLDSGLQDTQYF. The sequenced part of the CDR3 DNA is TGTGCAAGCAGCTTAGATTCGGGCCTCCAAGACACCCAGTAC.

This clone has more than one count but fewer than ten. Mouse gene names apply. The observed sequence ends 1 residue before the CDR3 terminus, with the missing tail filled in from the germline J gene. The V call is TRBV3, the J call TRBJ1-4; 8 bases map to TRBD1. Trimming cost V 5 bases and J 3 bases; bases outside gene matches: 5. The CDR3 consists of 15 residues. The germline V gene has CDR1 SNHLY and CDR2 FYNGKV (reference sequence). CDR3 sequence reads: CASSHDRGPNERLFF. Partial CDR3 DNA: TGTGCCAGCAGCCACGACAGGGGCCCCAACGAAAGATTATTT.

On this clone: With only one base between it and a far larger clone, this is likely a read error. Gene names follow the mouse nomenclature. Coverage ceases 1 residue before the CDR3 finishes, and the germline J gene fills in the end. Other DNA sequences in this specimen translate into the identical CDR3. The J gene is TRBJ2-1, the V gene TRBV13-3; D uncertain. There are 13 residues in the CDR3. CDR1 NNHDY and CDR2 SYVADS come from the germline V gene. The V end was cut by 3 bases, the J end by 3 bases, with 7 bases between. The CDR3 bases that were read are TGTGCCAGCAGTGCTGGCATCTATGCTGAGCAGTTC. Translating it yields CASSAGIYAEQF. The whole CDR3 protein reads CASSAGIYAEQFF.

In the case of this clone: Gene names are mouse gene names. The observed sequence ends 1 residue before the CDR3 terminus, with the missing tail filled in from the germline J gene. The genes are TRBV3 and TRBJ2-4; possibly TRBD1 for D (6 bases). CDR1 is SNHLY and CDR2 is FYNGKV in the germline V gene (reference sequence). V was shortened by 3 bases and J by 3 bases, with 10 bases between the two germline ends. The CDR3 has 14 residues. The sequenced CDR3 bases are TGTGCCAGCAGCTTTCCGGGACAACAAAACACCTTGTAC. Translating gives CASSFPGQQNTLY. The CDR3 as a whole reads CASSFPGQQNTLYF. Together with reference TRBV3 and TRBJ2-4, the CDR3 gives the full variable domain: GPKVLQIPSHQIIDMGQMVTLNCDPVSNHLYFYWYKQILGQQMEFLVNFYNGKVMEKSKLFKDQFSVERPDGSYFTLKIQPTALEDSAVYFCASSFPGQQNTLYFGAGTRLSVL.

By proportion, this clone is medium-sized (0.01 to 0.1%). Genes here carry mouse names. The read halts 1 residue ahead of the CDR3 end, with the missing end drawn from the germline J gene. This rearrangement joins TRBV13-1 to TRBJ1-1, with D hard to call. In germline, CDR1 is NSHNY, CDR2 SYGAGN. Trimming removed 0 bases at V and 5 bases at J, with 8 bases between. The CDR3 is 13 residues long. CDR3 DNA, as far as it was read: TGTGCCAGCAGTGATGCAGCCCAGACAGAAGTCTTC. Residues: CASSDAAQTEVF. The entire CDR3 is CASSDAAQTEVFF.

By share, this clone counts as medium-sized. All gene names here are mouse names. The sequenced CDR3 bases are TGTGCCAGCAGTCTGGACAGGGAGGGCACCTTGTAC. The encoded protein is CASSLDREGTLY. The full CDR3 is CASSLDREGTLYF. The chain is built from TRBV26 and TRBJ2-4; 7 bases fit TRBD1. The read is 1 residue too short to cover the CDR3 end, so that end is filled in from the germline J gene. The germline V gene encodes CDR1 KGHPV and CDR2 FQNQEV (reference sequence). There are 13 residues in the CDR3. Trimming cost V 2 bases and J 8 bases; bases outside gene matches: 4.

Remarks on this clone: Here the gene names and germline are mouse. Sequencing ends 1 residue short of the CDR3 end; the germline J gene provides the rest. The genes are TRBV19 and TRBJ2-5, with a weak D call TRBD1 (5 bases). Germline lookup yields CDR1 FNHDT and CDR2 SITEND (reference sequence). The CDR3 has 13 residues. Trimming stripped 8 bases from V and 0 bases from J, with 10 bases between. The sequenced part of the CDR3 DNA is TGTGCCAGGGACAAAATTAACCAAGACACCCAGTAC. It encodes CARDKINQDTQY. The whole CDR3 protein reads CARDKINQDTQYF.

In this sample, this clone is medium-sized. The gene names here belong to mouse. The CDR3 is cut off 1 residue early in the read; its end comes from the germline J gene. J is TRBJ2-1 and V is TRBV29, with D possibly called TRBD1 or TRBD2 (5 bases each). This CDR3 region has 14 residues. CDR1 is MSHET, CDR2 SYDVDS, per germline. V shed 3 bases and J shed 0 bases, with 6 bases lying between them. CDR3 sequence reads: CASSFGGNYAEQFF. The CDR3 DNA, read in part, is TGTGCTAGCAGTTTCGGGGGTAACTATGCTGAGCAGTTC.

With regard to this clone: Gene and germline names: mouse. Read coverage stops 1 residue before the CDR3 terminus; the germline J gene supplies the remainder. V gene TRBV3 combines with J gene TRBJ2-7; a weak D match, TRBD2 (7 bases). Germline-derived CDR1 and CDR2 are SNHLY and FYNGKV (reference sequence). The CDR3 length is 14 residues. Trimming shortened V by 2 bases and J by 6 bases, and 14 bases separated the two germline ends. The CDR3 bases that were read are TGTGCCAGCAGCTTAATATGGGGGGCGGTTGAACAGTAC. It is translated as CASSLIWGAVEQY. The whole CDR3 region reads CASSLIWGAVEQYF.

For this clone: Genes and germline come from the mouse. The read gets to within 1 residue of the CDR3 end, and the germline J gene fills in the rest. The genes are TRBV12-1 and TRBJ1-1; maybe TRBD1 (5 bases). The germline CDR1 and CDR2 sequences are SGHSN and HYEKVE. V was pared by 0 bases and J by 7 bases, with 8 bases between. This CDR3 region has 12 residues. CDR3: CASSLAGLEVFF. The CDR3 bases that were read are TGTGCCAGCTCTCTCGCGGGGCTAGAAGTCTTC.

This clone was seen a few times. Gene labels here are mouse ones. The read gets to within 1 residue of the CDR3 end, and the germline J gene fills in the rest. This chain connects TRBV13-1 to TRBJ2-7; 8 nucleotides match TRBD1. Germline CDR1 and CDR2: NSHNY and SYGAGN. With V trimmed by 6 bases and J by 3 bases, 8 bases remained unmatched. The CDR3 has 14 amino acids. CDR3 DNA, as far as it was read: TGTGCCAGCACCCCTTCACAGGGGGTCTATGAACAGTAC. It codes for CASTPSQGVYEQY. The CDR3 reads in full as CASTPSQGVYEQYF.

In this sample, this clone is large. Mouse gene names and germline throughout. The sequenced fragment ends 1 residue before the CDR3 boundary, so the rest is inferred from the germline J gene. The rearrangement uses TRBV16 and TRBJ2-7; D uncertain. The CDR3 extends over 15 amino acids. CDR1 SGHSA and CDR2 FRNQAP come from the germline V gene. V lost 1 base, J lost 0 bases, and 10 bases lay in between. CDR3 residues: CASSLGHQSSYEQYF. CDR3 DNA, as far as it was read: TGTGCAAGCAGCTTAGGACACCAAAGCTCCTATGAACAGTAC. Full variable domain (remainder filled in from reference TRBV16 and TRBJ2-7): NAGVIQTPRHKVTGKGQEATLWCEPISGHSAVFWYRQTIVQGLEFLTYFRNQAPIDDSGMPKERFSAQMPNQSHSTLKIQSTQPQDSAVYLCASSLGHQSSYEQYFGPGTRLTVL.

This clone came up a few times. The gene names given are mouse names. Read data end 1 residue before the CDR3 end; the end is taken from the germline J gene. This chain uses TRBV4 with TRBJ2-1; TRBD2 might be the D (6 bases). Trimming pared 7 bases from V and 3 bases from J, leaving 13 bases between. There are 14 residues in the CDR3. The germline CDR1 and CDR2 sequences are LGHDT and YNNKQL (reference sequence). The CDR3 is CASNLLGPYAEQFF. CDR3 bases read: TGTGCCAGCAATTTACTGGGCCCCTATGCTGAGCAGTTC.

The sample holds one count of this clone. Each gene name is a mouse one. Read sequence stops 1 residue before the CDR3 end, and the germline J gene provides the missing end. The V and J genes are TRBV13-3 and TRBJ1-1; 9 bases agree with TRBD1. The CDR3 extends over 12 amino acids. CDR1 and CDR2 (germline): NNHDY, SYVADS. V was pared by 5 bases and J by 11 bases, with 7 bases of the junction left unmatched. The part of the CDR3 DNA that was read is TGTGCCAGCAGCAACAGGGGGCGGGAGGTCTTC. Translation gives CASSNRGREVF. The complete CDR3 reads CASSNRGREVFF.

This clone was observed a handful of times. Germline and genes here are mouse. The CDR3 bases that were read are TGTGCCAGCGGTGAGGCTGGGGGGGGCTATGAACAGTAC. It specifies CASGEAGGGYEQY. In full, the CDR3 is CASGEAGGGYEQYF. The chain recombines TRBV13-2 with TRBJ2-7; 9 nucleotides match TRBD2. The read comes to an end 1 residue before the CDR3 does, leaving the germline J gene to fill in the end. V was pared by 2 bases and J by 3 bases, with 3 bases of the junction left unmatched. The CDR3 extends over 14 amino acids. The germline V gene encodes CDR1 NNHNN and CDR2 SYGAGS (reference sequence).

Comment on this clone: Mouse germline and gene names are used. CDR3 region: CASSLEDWGGANTQYF. The part of the CDR3 DNA that was read is TGTGCCAGCAGCTTAGAAGACTGGGGGGGCGCGAACACCCAGTAC. V gene TRBV3 combines with J gene TRBJ2-5; 12 bases match TRBD2. With the read ending 1 residue before the CDR3 end, the germline J gene is used to fill in that end. The CDR3 is 16 residues long. Per germline, CDR1 SNHLY and CDR2 FYNGKV (reference sequence). V lost 1 base and J lost 7; bases outside the gene matches: 6.

The table lists this clone with a few counts. Gene names denote mouse genes. Sequencing ends 1 residue short of the CDR3 end; the germline J gene provides the rest. The chain links TRBV5 to TRBJ2-4, with a weak D call TRBD2 (6 bases). In germline, CDR1 is LGHNA, CDR2 YNLKQL (reference sequence). V was cut by 0 bases and J by 0 bases, with 7 bases left in between. The CDR3 is 15 amino acids. CDR3 loop: CASSQETGSQNTLYF. The sequenced part of the CDR3 DNA is TGTGCCAGCAGCCAAGAAACTGGGAGTCAAAACACCTTGTAC.

Points on this clone: Germline and genes here are mouse. Sequencing ends 1 residue short of the CDR3 end; the germline J gene provides the rest. The chain is built from TRBV12-2 and TRBJ2-5, with TRBD2 identical over 11 bases. There are 15 residues in the CDR3. The V and J ends lost 6 bases and 11 bases, in that order; junction bases with no gene match: 15. In germline, CDR1 is SGHLS, CDR2 HYDKME. CDR3 sequence reads: CASPPDWGASNDQYF. CDR3 bases read: TGTGCCAGCCCGCCGGACTGGGGGGCTTCCAATGACCAGTAC.

This clone occurred a few times. Gene names denote mouse genes. The read comes to an end 1 residue before the CDR3 does, leaving the germline J gene to fill in the end. The V call is TRBV23, the J call TRBJ2-1. CDR1 is KGHTA, CDR2 FQNQQP, per germline. The CDR3 covers 12 residues. CDR3 DNA (partial): TGCTCCAGCAGTCTTAACTATGCTGAGCAGTTC. Its protein product is CSSSLNYAEQF. The full CDR3 sequence reads CSSSLNYAEQFF.

Worth noting for this clone: The genes and germline here are from mouse. The read halts 1 residue ahead of the CDR3 end, with the missing end drawn from the germline J gene. The rearrangement uses TRBV26 and TRBJ2-5, with TRBD2 as a possible D gene (5 bases). The CDR3 runs 15 residues. V was trimmed by 1 base and J by 0 bases, leaving 8 bases between them. Per germline, CDR1 KGHPV and CDR2 FQNQEV (reference sequence). CDR3 residues: CASSLLGRNQDTQYF. The sequenced part of the CDR3 DNA is TGTGCCAGCAGTCTGTTGGGGAGGAACCAAGACACCCAGTAC.

Judged by abundance, this clone is medium-sized. Gene names are the mouse ones. The CDR3 sequence: CASGAPGQGNSDYTF. The sequenced CDR3 bases are TGTGCCAGCGGTGCTCCGGGACAGGGAAACTCCGACTACACC. The genes are TRBV13-2 and TRBJ1-2; 9 nucleotides align to TRBD1. Coverage ceases 1 residue before the CDR3 finishes, and the germline J gene fills in the end. Germline CDR1 and CDR2: NNHNN and SYGAGS (reference sequence). V was clipped by 3 bases and J by 1 base; unmatched bases: 4. This CDR3 has 15 amino acids.